This is a list of T cell receptor beta chains from one sample in a study of OX40 agonist ivuxolimab in advanced cancers. Profiled with immunoSEQ multiplex PCR; TCRdb holds only in-frame clones, not every one. The sample records approximately 52,000 clones, more than 80% being singletons. The specimen was CD4+ or CD8+ T cells sorted from blood, collected in a trial of the OX40 agonist ivuxolimab. All receptors derive from an adult with an advanced solid tumor such as melanoma, head and neck, liver or kidney cancer. CDR3s include the opening cysteine and the closing phenylalanine or tryptophan. A D gene is named only where the DNA matches it firmly. Clone sizes are given selectively: once, few, many, or a class where the clone is expanded.

cdr3_length: 12; v_call: TRBV10-1; j_call: TRBJ2-7; d_call: NA; clone_size: NA; cdr3_aa: CASRDSGYEQYF; cdr3_nt: TGCGCCAGCAGGGACTCGGGGTACGAGCAGTACTTC
cdr3_length: 18; v_call: TRBV11-2; j_call: TRBJ2-1; d_call: TRBD2; clone_size: NA; cdr3_aa: CASSLVGTSGGLYNEQFF; cdr3_nt: TGTGCCAGCAGCCTGGTCGGGACTAGCGGGGGGCTGTACAATGAGCAGTTCTTC
cdr3_length: 13; v_call: TRBV19; j_call: TRBJ2-7; d_call: TRBD1; clone_size: NA; cdr3_aa: CATEPGQGYEQYF; cdr3_nt: TGTGCCACCGAACCGGGACAGGGGTACGAGCAGTACTTC
cdr3_length: 16; v_call: TRBV7-7; j_call: TRBJ2-5; d_call: TRBD2; clone_size: NA; cdr3_aa: CASSLAGTSGQETQYF; cdr3_nt: TGTGCTAGCAGCTTAGCAGGGACTAGCGGCCAAGAGACCCAGTACTTC
cdr3_length: 13; v_call: TRBV7-9; j_call: TRBJ1-2; d_call: NA; clone_size: NA; cdr3_aa: CASSLEVFYGYTF; cdr3_nt: TGTGCCAGCAGCTTAGAAGTGTTCTATGGCTACACCTTC
cdr3_length: 15; v_call: TRBV9; j_call: TRBJ2-3; d_call: NA; clone_size: NA; cdr3_aa: CASSVVVGGRDTQYF; cdr3_nt: TGTGCCAGCAGCGTAGTGGTAGGAGGTAGAGATACGCAGTATTTT
cdr3_length: 18; v_call: TRBV4-2; j_call: TRBJ2-7; d_call: NA; clone_size: once; cdr3_aa: CASSQDTREISGFEEQYF; cdr3_nt: TGTGCCAGCAGCCAAGATACCAGGGAAATATCCGGTTTTGAGGAGCAGTACTTC
cdr3_length: 13; v_call: TRBV11-1; j_call: TRBJ2-3; d_call: NA; clone_size: NA; cdr3_aa: CASSAQGFGTQYF; cdr3_nt: TGTGCCAGCAGCGCCCAGGGTTTTGGGACGCAGTATTTT
cdr3_length: 15; v_call: TRBV19; j_call: TRBJ2-3; d_call: NA; clone_size: NA; cdr3_aa: CASSNFKQGTDTQYF; cdr3_nt: TGTGCCAGTAGTAATTTCAAGCAGGGCACAGATACGCAGTATTTT
cdr3_length: 14; v_call: TRBV4-3; j_call: TRBJ1-4; d_call: NA; clone_size: few; cdr3_aa: CASSQSAGGEKLFF; cdr3_nt: TGCGCCAGCAGCCAGAGCGCAGGCGGTGAAAAACTGTTTTTT
cdr3_length: 16; v_call: TRBV7-2; j_call: TRBJ2-3; d_call: TRBD2; clone_size: NA; cdr3_aa: CASSFLVAGGTDTQYF; cdr3_nt: TGTGCCAGCAGCTTTCTTGTAGCGGGGGGGACAGATACGCAGTATTTT
cdr3_length: 14; v_call: TRBV10-3; j_call: TRBJ1-2; d_call: NA; clone_size: NA; cdr3_aa: CAISDPPNHSGYTF; cdr3_nt: TGTGCCATCAGTGACCCTCCTAACCATTCTGGCTACACCTTC
cdr3_length: 14; v_call: TRBV5-4; j_call: TRBJ2-3; d_call: NA; clone_size: once; cdr3_aa: CASNPGGRSDTQYF; cdr3_nt: TGTGCCAGCAACCCGGGGGGCCGATCAGATACGCAGTATTTT
cdr3_length: 12; v_call: TRBV6-1; j_call: TRBJ1-1; d_call: NA; clone_size: NA; cdr3_aa: CASRRPTGEAFF; cdr3_nt: TGTGCCAGCAGGAGACCTACAGGGGAAGCTTTCTTT
cdr3_length: 14; v_call: TRBV19; j_call: TRBJ1-1; d_call: NA; clone_size: few; cdr3_aa: CASIGGAGRTEAFF; cdr3_nt: TGTGCCAGTATCGGGGGGGCAGGGCGCACTGAAGCTTTCTTT
cdr3_length: 15; v_call: TRBV5-6; j_call: TRBJ1-6; d_call: TRBD1; clone_size: NA; cdr3_aa: CASSWGTGGNSPLHF; cdr3_nt: TGTGCCAGCAGCTGGGGGACAGGGGGGAATTCACCCCTCCACTTT
cdr3_length: 15; v_call: TRBV5-6; j_call: TRBJ2-3; d_call: TRBD2; clone_size: NA; cdr3_aa: CASSWVQRGRDTQYF; cdr3_nt: TGTGCCAGCAGCTGGGTGCAGCGGGGGAGAGATACGCAGTATTTT
cdr3_length: 16; v_call: TRBV4-2; j_call: TRBJ2-1; d_call: TRBD2; clone_size: NA; cdr3_aa: CASLRFAGDIREEQFF; cdr3_nt: TGTGCCAGCCTCAGATTTGCGGGGGATATTCGGGAGGAGCAGTTCTTC
cdr3_length: 14; v_call: TRBV5-1; j_call: TRBJ2-2; d_call: NA; clone_size: NA; cdr3_aa: CASSPVANTGELFF; cdr3_nt: TGCGCCAGCAGTCCCGTAGCGAACACCGGGGAGCTGTTTTTT
cdr3_length: 12; v_call: TRBV5-1; j_call: TRBJ2-7; d_call: NA; clone_size: NA; cdr3_aa: CASSLTSIRQYF; cdr3_nt: TGCGCCAGCAGCTTAACTAGCATTCGGCAGTACTTC
cdr3_length: 15; v_call: TRBV7-9; j_call: TRBJ2-1; d_call: TRBD2; clone_size: NA; cdr3_aa: CASSFVRGGYNEQFF; cdr3_nt: TGTGCCAGCAGCTTCGTCCGCGGGGGCTACAATGAGCAGTTCTTC
cdr3_length: 15; v_call: TRBV6-6; j_call: TRBJ1-3; d_call: NA; clone_size: NA; cdr3_aa: CASSYQGSSGNTIYF; cdr3_nt: TGTGCCAGCAGTTACCAAGGGTCTTCTGGAAACACCATATATTTT
cdr3_length: 14; v_call: TRBV11-1; j_call: TRBJ2-5; d_call: NA; clone_size: few; cdr3_aa: CASSLLWADGTQYF; cdr3_nt: TGTGCCAGCAGCTTACTCTGGGCGGATGGGACCCAGTACTTC
cdr3_length: 14; v_call: TRBV10-3; j_call: TRBJ2-5; d_call: TRBD2; clone_size: NA; cdr3_aa: CAIGASGVQETQYF; cdr3_nt: TGTGCCATCGGGGCTAGCGGGGTTCAAGAGACCCAGTACTTC
cdr3_length: 13; v_call: TRBV5-6; j_call: TRBJ1-4; d_call: NA; clone_size: NA; cdr3_aa: CASSFERNEKLFF; cdr3_nt: TGTGCCAGCAGCTTCGAAAGAAATGAAAAACTGTTTTTT